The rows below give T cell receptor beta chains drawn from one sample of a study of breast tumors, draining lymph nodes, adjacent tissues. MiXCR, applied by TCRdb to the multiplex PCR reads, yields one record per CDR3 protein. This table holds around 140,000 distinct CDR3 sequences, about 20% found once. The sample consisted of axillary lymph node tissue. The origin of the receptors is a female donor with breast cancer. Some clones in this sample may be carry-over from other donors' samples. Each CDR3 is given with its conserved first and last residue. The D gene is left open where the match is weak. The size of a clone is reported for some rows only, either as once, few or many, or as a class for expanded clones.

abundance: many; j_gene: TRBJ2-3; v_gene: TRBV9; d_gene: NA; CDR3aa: CASSGRQSTDTQYF; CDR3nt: TGTGCCAGCAGCGGACGGCAAAGCACAGATACGCAGTATTTT
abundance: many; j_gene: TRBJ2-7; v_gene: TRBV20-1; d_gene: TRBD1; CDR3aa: CSAQRQGRNYEQYF; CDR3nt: TGCAGTGCGCAAAGACAGGGAAGGAACTACGAGCAGTACTTC
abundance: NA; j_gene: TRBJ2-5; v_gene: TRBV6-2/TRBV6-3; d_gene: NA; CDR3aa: CASSYPHAGPKETQYF; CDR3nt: TGTGCCAGCAGTTACCCCCATGCAGGGCCGAAAGAGACCCAGTACTTC
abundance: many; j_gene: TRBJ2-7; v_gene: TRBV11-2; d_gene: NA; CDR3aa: CASSRTGGIESYEQYF; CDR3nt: TGTGCCAGCAGCAGGACGGGGGGCATCGAATCCTACGAGCAGTACTTC
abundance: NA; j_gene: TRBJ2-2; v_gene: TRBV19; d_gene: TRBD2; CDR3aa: CASSRSLAGGGELFF; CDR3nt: TGTGCCTCCTCCAGGTCACTAGCGGGAGGTGGGGAGCTGTTTTTT
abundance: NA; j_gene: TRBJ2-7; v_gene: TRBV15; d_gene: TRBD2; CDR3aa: CATSRGGGRGGEQYF; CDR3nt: TGTGCCACCAGCAGAGGGGGAGGACGGGGGGGCGAGCAGTACTTC
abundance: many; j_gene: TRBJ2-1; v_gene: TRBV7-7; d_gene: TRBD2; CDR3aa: CASSPRPGGGRVDQFF; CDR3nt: TGTGCTAGCAGCCCGAGACCCGGGGGGGGTCGGGTCGATCAGTTCTTC
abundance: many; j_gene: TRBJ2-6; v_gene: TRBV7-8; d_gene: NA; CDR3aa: CASSLSGGNVLTF; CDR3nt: TGTGCCAGCAGCTTATCCGGGGGTAACGTCCTGACTTTC
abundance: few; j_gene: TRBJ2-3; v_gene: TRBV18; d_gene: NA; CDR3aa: CASSPTRGGSTDTQYF; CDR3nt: TGTGCCAGCTCACCAACGCGGGGCGGGAGCACAGATACGCAGTATTTT
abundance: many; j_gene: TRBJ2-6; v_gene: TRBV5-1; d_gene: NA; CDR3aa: CASSLGGAGANVLTF; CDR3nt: TGCGCCAGCAGCTTGGGAGGGGCTGGGGCCAACGTCCTGACTTTC
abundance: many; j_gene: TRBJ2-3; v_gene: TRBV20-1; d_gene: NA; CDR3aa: CSARDFPRLVPQYF; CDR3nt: TGCAGTGCTAGAGATTTTCCCCGACTAGTGCCGCAGTATTTT
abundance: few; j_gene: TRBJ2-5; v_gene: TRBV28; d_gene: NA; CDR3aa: CASSARGGVQETQYF; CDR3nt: TGTGCCAGCAGTGCCAGGGGCGGGGTCCAAGAGACCCAGTACTTC
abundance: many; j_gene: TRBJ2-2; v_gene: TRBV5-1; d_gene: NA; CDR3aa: CASSRRQERNTGELFF; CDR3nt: TGCGCCAGCAGCCGACGACAGGAAAGAAACACCGGGGAGCTGTTTTTT
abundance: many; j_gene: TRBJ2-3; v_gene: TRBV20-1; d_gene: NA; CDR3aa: CSAGRDTQYF; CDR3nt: TGCAGTGCAGGCAGAGATACGCAGTATTTT
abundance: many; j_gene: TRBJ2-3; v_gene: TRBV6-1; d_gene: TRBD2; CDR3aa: CASSGLAGGGDTQYF; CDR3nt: TGTGCCAGCAGTGGACTAGCGGGAGGTGGAGATACGCAGTATTTT
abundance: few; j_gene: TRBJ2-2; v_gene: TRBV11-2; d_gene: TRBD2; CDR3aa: CASSLGSGRNTGELFF; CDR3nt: TGTGCCAGCAGCTTAGGCAGCGGGAGGAACACCGGGGAGCTGTTTTTT
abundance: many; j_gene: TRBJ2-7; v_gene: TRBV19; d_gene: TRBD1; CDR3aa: CASSGFTGGSYEQYF; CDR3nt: TGTGCCAGTAGTGGATTTACAGGGGGCTCCTACGAGCAGTACTTC